This T cell receptor beta chain derives from a study of post-analysis software for immune sequencing data. On the study more broadly: Secondary progressive, relapsing-remitting and progressive-relapsing multiple sclerosis were among the included disease courses.

General study findings and limits: Five or six TRBV segments appeared more often in patients than in controls, and TRBV5-6, TRBV5-1 and TRBV20-1 were among these.

The authors incorporated unique molecular identifiers into the TCR beta cDNA libraries. One entry per CDR3 protein, called by TCRdb with MiXCR from the PCR reads. Of about 770,000 distinct CDR3 sequences in the sample, roughly 50% were seen once. Worth noting for this clonotype: What it binds is not known.

The CDR3 covers 14 residues. The germline CDR1 and CDR2 sequences are MNHNS and SASEGT. V lost 4 bases to trimming and J lost 2 bases, with 12 bases between them. Sequencing input: blood. The sequence came from a girl aged 10 to 17 with multiple sclerosis. The rearrangement joins TRBV6-1 to TRBJ2-7, with D possibly being TRBD2 (5 bases). The CDR3 nucleotides are TGTGCCAGCAGTGCCAGGACGGGGACCTACGAGCAGTACTTC. Residues: CASSARTGTYEQYF.